Described below is a single TCR beta chain sequence and its context. The antigen is not known. As for treatment: approximately nine-day PBMC culture with coronavirus spike peptide pools or control peptides (ViraFEST assay). After expanding antigen-specific T cells with peptide pools, ViraFEST sequenced their TCRs. Peptide pools at 8.5 to 10 ug/ml stimulated fewer than 2.5 million PBMCs per well with about 9.5 IU/ml IL-2. V was clipped by 6 bases and J by 6 bases; unmatched bases: 5. The CDR3 contains 13 residues. CDR1 and CDR2 from the germline V gene are DFQATT and SNEGSKA (reference sequence). The sample is drawn from a study of vaccination and CD4 T cells after COVID-19. In the study overall: The cells were exposed to overlapping spike peptides originating from SARS-CoV-2, HCoV-NL63, HCoV-OC43 and HCoV-229E for stimulation.

Sequencing of cultured CD4+ T cell DNA used the Oncomine TCR Beta short-read assay. Genomic DNA was taken out of cultured CD4+ T cells by extraction. One entry per CDR3 protein, called by TCRdb with MiXCR from the PCR reads. Found here are about 22,000 distinct CDR3 sequences, 32% of them singletons; the top ten hold roughly 12%. This receptor was obtained from a human donor with COVID-19. The chain combines TRBV20-1 with TRBJ2-7; 13 bases fit TRBD2. Sequenced sample: cultured CD4+ T cells from blood. This chain's CDR3 is CSAGGTSGVEQYF. The CDR3 nucleotides are TGCAGTGCCGGCGGGACTAGCGGGGTCGAGCAGTACTTC.